This is a list of T cell receptor beta chains from one sample in a study of blood T cell repertoires in COVID-19. Profiling relied on immunoSEQ multiplex PCR, and the TCRdb table lists in-frame clones only, not all of them. The sample holds 150,000 to 190,000 clones, around four fifths seen once. Sequenced sample: peripheral blood. The receptors derive from a woman of 80 years or more with acute or convalescent COVID-19. CDR3s include the opening cysteine and the closing phenylalanine or tryptophan. Fields, in order: V gene, clone size, J gene, D gene, CDR3 protein, CDR3 DNA. A D gene is named only where the DNA matches it firmly. Clone size is not always given. Where it is, it says once, few, many or a class for expanded clones.

v_gene: TRBV9; abundance: few; j_gene: TRBJ2-3; d_gene: .; CDR3aa: CASSRGRASTDTQYF; CDR3nt: TGTGCCAGCAGCCGAGGCAGGGCAAGCACAGATACGCAGTATTTT
v_gene: TRBV12-3/TRBV12-4; abundance: many; j_gene: TRBJ2-7; d_gene: .; CDR3aa: CASSRGGANEQYF; CDR3nt: TGTGCCAGCTCGCGCGGAGGGGCGAACGAGCAGTACTTC
v_gene: TRBV7-9; abundance: .; j_gene: TRBJ1-2; d_gene: TRBD1; CDR3aa: CASSSQNRGRGGYTF; CDR3nt: TGTGCCAGCAGCTCCCAAAACAGGGGAAGAGGTGGCTACACCTTC
v_gene: TRBV30; abundance: .; j_gene: TRBJ1-1; d_gene: .; CDR3aa: CAWNRVLYHLNTEAFF; CDR3nt: TGTGCCTGGAACAGAGTACTGTATCACCTGAACACTGAAGCTTTCTTT
v_gene: TRBV14; abundance: .; j_gene: TRBJ2-7; d_gene: .; CDR3aa: CASSQDRFYEQYF; CDR3nt: TGTGCCAGCAGCCAAGATCGGTTTTACGAGCAGTACTTC
v_gene: TRBV4-1; abundance: few; j_gene: TRBJ1-5; d_gene: .; CDR3aa: CASSQESGNQPQHF; CDR3nt: TGCGCCAGCAGCCAAGAATCAGGGAATCAGCCCCAGCATTTT
v_gene: TRBV10-2; abundance: .; j_gene: TRBJ1-2; d_gene: TRBD1; CDR3aa: CASSATGTLFSGYTF; CDR3nt: TGCGCCAGCAGTGCGACAGGGACTCTCTTCAGTGGCTACACCTTC
v_gene: TRBV5-1; abundance: few; j_gene: TRBJ1-6; d_gene: .; CDR3aa: CASSLGVGRNLNSPLHF; CDR3nt: TGCGCCAGCAGCTTGGGAGTGGGCAGGAACCTTAATTCACCCCTCCACTTT
v_gene: TRBV27; abundance: .; j_gene: TRBJ2-1; d_gene: TRBD1; CDR3aa: CASSRQGSYNEQFF; CDR3nt: TGTGCCAGCAGTAGACAGGGCTCCTACAATGAGCAGTTCTTC
v_gene: TRBV5-1; abundance: once; j_gene: TRBJ1-1; d_gene: TRBD1; CDR3aa: CASRETGGPEEEAFF; CDR3nt: TGCGCCAGCAGGGAAACAGGGGGCCCGGAGGAAGAAGCTTTCTTT
v_gene: TRBV7-9; abundance: few; j_gene: TRBJ2-3; d_gene: TRBD1; CDR3aa: CASSFSDRARYTQYF; CDR3nt: TGTGCCAGCAGCTTCTCGGACAGGGCACGATATACGCAGTATTTT
v_gene: TRBV6-5; abundance: .; j_gene: TRBJ1-1; d_gene: TRBD1; CDR3aa: CASRLSPQGRTEAFF; CDR3nt: TGTGCCAGCAGGTTAAGCCCACAGGGGCGCACTGAAGCTTTCTTT
v_gene: TRBV20-1; abundance: few; j_gene: TRBJ2-1; d_gene: TRBD1; CDR3aa: CSANQGGEQFF; CDR3nt: TGCAGTGCTAACCAAGGGGGCGAGCAGTTCTTC
v_gene: TRBV18; abundance: .; j_gene: TRBJ2-7; d_gene: .; CDR3aa: CASSVYRDNYEQYF; CDR3nt: TGTGCCAGCTCAGTTTACCGGGATAACTACGAGCAGTACTTC
v_gene: TRBV4-2; abundance: .; j_gene: TRBJ1-1; d_gene: .; CDR3aa: CASSQAGLMNTEAFF; CDR3nt: TGTGCCAGCAGCCAAGCAGGTCTGATGAACACTGAAGCTTTCTTT
v_gene: TRBV10-3; abundance: few; j_gene: TRBJ1-3; d_gene: .; CDR3aa: CAIKGPDRSSGNTIYF; CDR3nt: TGTGCCATTAAGGGCCCGGACAGAAGCTCTGGAAACACCATATATTTT
v_gene: TRBV11-3; abundance: .; j_gene: TRBJ2-1; d_gene: TRBD2; CDR3aa: CASSPSSGGPRFF; CDR3nt: TGTGCCAGCAGCCCCAGTAGCGGGGGGCCGAGGTTCTTC
v_gene: TRBV5-1; abundance: .; j_gene: TRBJ1-1; d_gene: .; CDR3aa: CASSLRGTEAFF; CDR3nt: TGCGCCAGCAGCTTGAGGGGAACTGAAGCTTTCTTT
v_gene: TRBV2; abundance: .; j_gene: TRBJ1-1; d_gene: TRBD1; CDR3aa: CASGPDLGTGDTEAFF; CDR3nt: TGTGCCAGCGGACCCGATCTAGGAACAGGGGACACTGAAGCTTTCTTT
v_gene: TRBV6-4; abundance: .; j_gene: TRBJ1-2; d_gene: TRBD1; CDR3aa: CASSPGTGPYGYTF; CDR3nt: TGTGCCAGCAGCCCCGGGACAGGGCCCTATGGCTACACCTTC
v_gene: TRBV7-9; abundance: few; j_gene: TRBJ1-1; d_gene: TRBD1; CDR3aa: CASSPKMQGDTEAFF; CDR3nt: TGTGCCAGCAGCCCAAAGATGCAGGGGGACACTGAAGCTTTCTTT
v_gene: TRBV18; abundance: .; j_gene: TRBJ1-2; d_gene: .; CDR3aa: CASSPDQGLAYGYTF; CDR3nt: TGTGCCAGCTCACCGGACCAGGGCCTCGCATATGGCTACACCTTC
v_gene: TRBV9; abundance: .; j_gene: TRBJ2-7; d_gene: .; CDR3aa: CASSVDEAAYEQYF; CDR3nt: TGTGCCAGCAGCGTAGACGAGGCCGCGTACGAGCAGTACTTC
v_gene: TRBV18; abundance: .; j_gene: TRBJ1-5; d_gene: TRBD1; CDR3aa: CASSRGTGNQPQHF; CDR3nt: TGTGCCAGCTCTCGCGGGACAGGGAATCAGCCCCAGCATTTT
v_gene: TRBV7-2; abundance: few; j_gene: TRBJ2-7; d_gene: TRBD1; CDR3aa: CASSSPGQTYEQYF; CDR3nt: TGTGCCAGCAGCTCTCCGGGACAGACCTACGAGCAGTACTTC
v_gene: TRBV7-2; abundance: once; j_gene: TRBJ2-1; d_gene: .; CDR3aa: CASSSSSQAYNEQFF; CDR3nt: TGTGCCAGCAGCTCCTCTTCCCAGGCCTACAATGAGCAGTTCTTC
v_gene: TRBV30; abundance: .; j_gene: TRBJ1-5; d_gene: .; CDR3aa: CAWSTPGEDQPQHF; CDR3nt: TGTGCCTGGAGTACTCCGGGGGAGGATCAGCCCCAGCATTTT
v_gene: TRBV7-8; abundance: once; j_gene: TRBJ2-5; d_gene: .; CDR3aa: CASSFSFDSLHGETQYF; CDR3nt: TGTGCCAGCAGCTTTTCATTCGACTCGCTCCACGGAGAGACCCAGTACTTC
v_gene: TRBV19; abundance: once; j_gene: TRBJ2-1; d_gene: TRBD1; CDR3aa: CASSKQGNSYNEQFF; CDR3nt: TGTGCCAGTAGTAAACAGGGGAATTCCTACAATGAGCAGTTCTTC
v_gene: TRBV6-5; abundance: once; j_gene: TRBJ2-3; d_gene: .; CDR3aa: CASSSREEDTQYF; CDR3nt: TGTGCCAGCAGCTCGAGAGAGGAGGATACGCAGTATTTT
v_gene: TRBV7-9; abundance: .; j_gene: TRBJ1-1; d_gene: .; CDR3aa: CASSLLRGWNTEAFF; CDR3nt: TGTGCCAGCAGCCTCCTTCGGGGGTGGAACACTGAAGCTTTCTTT
v_gene: TRBV7-3; abundance: .; j_gene: TRBJ1-1; d_gene: TRBD1; CDR3aa: CASSLSGTGSANTEAFF; CDR3nt: TGTGCCAGCAGCTTAAGTGGGACAGGGTCGGCCAACACTGAAGCTTTCTTT
v_gene: TRBV9; abundance: .; j_gene: TRBJ2-1; d_gene: TRBD2; CDR3aa: CASSVGSSGGANEQFF; CDR3nt: TGTGCCAGCAGCGTAGGGAGTAGCGGGGGGGCCAATGAGCAGTTCTTC
v_gene: TRBV2; abundance: .; j_gene: TRBJ2-2; d_gene: .; CDR3aa: CASRLLGNTGELFF; CDR3nt: TGTGCCAGCAGACTCCTAGGGAACACCGGGGAGCTGTTTTTT
v_gene: TRBV19; abundance: .; j_gene: TRBJ1-1; d_gene: .; CDR3aa: CASSIGSGERLAFF; CDR3nt: TGTGCCAGTAGTATAGGGTCCGGGGAACGGCTGGCTTTCTTT
v_gene: TRBV29-1; abundance: .; j_gene: TRBJ1-1; d_gene: .; CDR3aa: CSVGAPGGVNTEAFF; CDR3nt: TGCAGCGTTGGCGCGCCCGGGGGGGTGAACACTGAAGCTTTCTTT
v_gene: TRBV30; abundance: .; j_gene: TRBJ2-3; d_gene: .; CDR3aa: CAWSVRLGAQYF; CDR3nt: TGTGCCTGGAGTGTACGCCTAGGGGCGCAGTATTTT
v_gene: TRBV6-2/TRBV6-3; abundance: .; j_gene: TRBJ2-1; d_gene: TRBD2; CDR3aa: CASSYISGGFLFF; CDR3nt: TGTGCCAGCAGTTACATTAGCGGGGGGTTTTTGTTCTTC
v_gene: TRBV29-1; abundance: .; j_gene: TRBJ1-5; d_gene: .; CDR3aa: CSSTTSNHQPQHF; CDR3nt: TGCAGCTCCACTACCAGCAACCATCAGCCCCAGCATTTT
v_gene: TRBV5-1; abundance: .; j_gene: TRBJ1-2; d_gene: .; CDR3aa: CASSLAQGGYGYTF; CDR3nt: TGCGCCAGCAGCTTGGCTCAGGGAGGCTATGGCTACACCTTC
v_gene: TRBV5-1; abundance: .; j_gene: TRBJ2-5; d_gene: TRBD1; CDR3aa: CASSPQGQGAETQYF; CDR3nt: TGCGCCAGCAGCCCTCAGGGACAGGGGGCAGAGACCCAGTACTTC
v_gene: TRBV30; abundance: .; j_gene: TRBJ1-5; d_gene: .; CDR3aa: CAWSKGDGFFGNQPQHF; CDR3nt: TGTGCCTGGAGTAAAGGGGATGGGTTTTTTGGCAATCAGCCCCAGCATTTT
v_gene: TRBV19; abundance: .; j_gene: TRBJ1-5; d_gene: .; CDR3aa: CASSTTGDEPQHF; CDR3nt: TGTGCCAGTAGTACGACAGGCGATGAGCCCCAGCATTTT
v_gene: TRBV23-1; abundance: .; j_gene: TRBJ1-5; d_gene: TRBD1; CDR3aa: CASSQSYAGGTVGQPQHF; CDR3nt: TGCGCCAGCAGTCAATCGTACGCAGGGGGGACGGTTGGTCAGCCCCAGCATTTT
v_gene: TRBV3-1/TRBV3-2; abundance: .; j_gene: TRBJ2-5; d_gene: .; CDR3aa: CASSQEGAQYF; CDR3nt: TGTGCCAGCAGCCAAGAGGGAGCCCAGTACTTC
v_gene: TRBV7-9; abundance: .; j_gene: TRBJ2-3; d_gene: .; CDR3aa: CASRAYRVTTDTQYF; CDR3nt: TGTGCCAGCAGGGCGTACAGGGTAACCACAGATACGCAGTATTTT
v_gene: TRBV5-1; abundance: .; j_gene: TRBJ2-3; d_gene: .; CDR3aa: CASSLGLAQADTQYF; CDR3nt: TGCGCCAGCAGCTTAGGTCTAGCGCAAGCAGATACGCAGTATTTT
v_gene: TRBV6-5; abundance: .; j_gene: TRBJ1-5; d_gene: TRBD1; CDR3aa: CASSRQGASGQPQHF; CDR3nt: TGTGCCAGCAGTAGACAGGGGGCGAGTGGTCAGCCCCAGCATTTT
v_gene: TRBV9; abundance: .; j_gene: TRBJ2-2; d_gene: TRBD2; CDR3aa: CASSRGGGRARGGELFF; CDR3nt: TGTGCCAGCAGCCGTGGGGGCGGGAGGGCCCGGGGCGGGGAGCTGTTTTTT
v_gene: TRBV7-3; abundance: once; j_gene: TRBJ2-5; d_gene: .; CDR3aa: CASSPIAAQETQYF; CDR3nt: TGTGCCAGCAGCCCTATAGCGGCTCAAGAGACCCAGTACTTC
v_gene: TRBV2; abundance: .; j_gene: TRBJ1-6; d_gene: .; CDR3aa: CASKGLLNSPLHF; CDR3nt: TGTGCCAGCAAGGGACTTCTAAATTCACCCCTCCACTTT